Below, one T cell receptor beta chain is given with its context. The CDR3 consists of 14 residues. Trimming took off 3 bases at V and 6 bases at J, with 15 bases between the two ends. The germline V gene has CDR1 DFQATT and CDR2 SNEGSKA (reference sequence). The sample originates from a study of T cells after yellow fever vaccination. As TCR cDNA was made by 5'RACE template switching, a universal primer site and UMIs were added. TCRdb redid the calling of the 5' RACE reads with MiXCR, one entry per CDR3 protein. The sample has hundreds of thousands of distinct CDR3 sequences, roughly 7.5% seen once; the top ten hold approximately 15%.

This material consisted of PBMCs, taken more than 35 days after the first yellow fever vaccination. The chain uses TRBV20-1 and TRBJ2-1; possibly TRBD1 or TRBD2 for D (5 bases each). This clonotype was obtained from a young man who received the YFV17D yellow fever vaccine. The CDR3 sequence: CSARGHGTGNEQFF. Here the CDR3 DNA reads TGCAGTGCTAGGGGGCACGGGACGGGCAATGAGCAGTTCTTC.